Here is one T cell receptor (beta chain) with its context. Its antigen is currently unknown. This entry comes from a study of T-cell memory formation after mild COVID-19. TCRdb used MiXCR to reprocess the 5' RACE reads, holding one entry per CDR3 protein. The sample lists approximately 150,000 distinct CDR3 sequences, roughly 19% occurring once. Germline V gives CDR1 MNHEY, CDR2 SVGEGT. V lost 2 bases and J lost 5; bases outside the gene matches: 3. The CDR3 length is 15 residues. Study results and caveats: Researchers found some responding clones in pre-infection memory, a sign that cross-reactive memory joined.

The chain carries TRBV6-2 or TRBV6-3 and TRBJ1-5; TRBD1 matches at 10 bases. The source is an adult woman who had mild COVID-19 (a few samples of this study predate the infection). Cell type and time point are not known. The specimen sequenced was PBMCs or a T cell subset sorted from them (not recorded which). DNA for the CDR3: TGTGCCAGCAGTTACCGAGGGACAGGGGATCAGCCCCAGCATTTT. Residues: CASSYRGTGDQPQHF.